A selection of T cell receptor beta chains follows, all from one sample in a study of shared clonotypes between healthy human individuals. Only in-frame clones appear in the TCRdb table, and some are missing; sequencing was by immunoSEQ multiplex PCR. The sample consists of approximately 2,200,000 clones, roughly 91% of them appearing once. The sequencing sample was made of naive CD8+ T cells from PBMCs. The receptors derive from a man in his late teens or twenties in good health. Some clones in this sample may be carry-over from other donors' samples. Both conserved end residues are part of each CDR3. The D gene is left open where the match is weak. Clone size appears in some rows only: once, few, many, or a class for an expanded clone.

>.|TRBJ2-2|.|TRBV6-5
TGTGCCAGCGGTAACCCGCCTCTCGGGGAGCTGTTTTTT
CASGNPPLGELFF
>.|TRBJ2-4|.|TRBV29-1
TGCAGCGTAAGGGAGGCGAAAAACATTCAGTACTTC
CSVREAKNIQYF
>.|TRBJ2-7|.|TRBV10-3
TGTGCCATCAGCCAGAGTGTCAGTAAAGAGCAGTACTTC
CAISQSVSKEQYF
>TRBD2|TRBJ2-1|.|TRBV9
TGTGCCAGCGGTAGCGGGAGGGGTTCCTACAATGAGCAGTTCTTC
CASGSGRGSYNEQFF
>.|TRBJ1-2|.|TRBV7-9
TGTGCCAGCAGCTTATATGGCTACACCTTC
CASSLYGYTF
>.|TRBJ2-1|.|TRBV11-2
TGTGCCAGCAGCTTCATGGGCGGGGTGCTTGGGGGTGATGAGCAGTTCTTC
CASSFMGGVLGGDEQFF
>TRBD1|TRBJ1-1|few|TRBV30
TGTGCCTGGAGGCCGGATTACAGGGGGAGCACTGAAGCTTTCTTT
CAWRPDYRGSTEAFF
>TRBD1|TRBJ1-4|.|TRBV7-6
TGTGCCAGCAGCTTAGACAGGGGACGAAATGAAAAACTGTTTTTT
CASSLDRGRNEKLFF
>TRBD2|TRBJ2-1|.|TRBV13
TGTGCCAGCAGCTTAGGGCTAGCGGGACTCTACAATGAGCAGTTCTTC
CASSLGLAGLYNEQFF
>.|TRBJ2-2|.|TRBV11-2
TGTGCCAGCAGCTTAAAAAATGGGGAGCTGTTTTTT
CASSLKNGELFF
>TRBD1|TRBJ2-1|.|TRBV5-1
TGCGCCAGCAGCTTGATAGGTCTGACAGGGGCTCTTTACAATGAGCAGTTCTTC
CASSLIGLTGALYNEQFF
>.|TRBJ1-5|.|TRBV6-1
TGTGCCAGCAGTGAAGGCCCCTGGGGTCAGCCCCAGCATTTT
CASSEGPWGQPQHF
>TRBD2|TRBJ2-2|.|TRBV5-1
TGCGCCAGCAGCTTGGGACTAGCGGGAGGTCGGACCGGGGAGCTGTTTTTT
CASSLGLAGGRTGELFF
>TRBD2|TRBJ2-3|.|TRBV5-4
TGTGCCAGCAGCCTAATAGCGGGAGGTCCGACAGATACGCAGTATTTT
CASSLIAGGPTDTQYF
>.|TRBJ2-3|.|TRBV6-5
TGTGCCAGCAGCCCTACCGGGTATAGCACAGATACGCAGTATTTT
CASSPTGYSTDTQYF
>.|TRBJ2-2|.|TRBV9
TGTGCCAGCAGCGACCCGGGCGACACCGGGGAGCTGTTTTTT
CASSDPGDTGELFF
>.|TRBJ1-1|.|TRBV19
TGTGCCAGTAGCTGGCGGACAGCCCGTTTCGATGGAGCTTTCTTT
CASSWRTARFDGAFF
>TRBD2|TRBJ2-2|.|TRBV7-9
TGTGCCAGCAGCCCAGGACTAGCGGGACTCACCGGGGAGCTGTTTTTT
CASSPGLAGLTGELFF
>.|TRBJ2-7|.|TRBV27
TGTGCCAGCAGTACCTTACCCCCTAGCAGGCCCTACGAGCAGTACTTC
CASSTLPPSRPYEQYF
>.|TRBJ2-1|.|TRBV27
TGTGCCAGCAGTTTACACAGGAGCTCCTACAATGAGCAGTTCTTC
CASSLHRSSYNEQFF
>TRBD1|TRBJ2-3|.|TRBV5-1
TGCGCCAGCAGCCAGGGACAGGGATACACAGATACGCAGTATTTT
CASSQGQGYTDTQYF
>.|TRBJ2-1|.|TRBV5-1
TGCGCCAGCATCCTAGCCGATGAGCAGTTCTTC
CASILADEQFF
>TRBD2|TRBJ2-7|.|TRBV7-3
TGTGCCAGCAGCCCTACCCCCGGGACTAGTAACGAGCAGTACTTC
CASSPTPGTSNEQYF
>.|TRBJ1-2|.|TRBV9
TGTGCCAGCAGCTCCCCCGTGTCGAGGAACTATGGCTACACCTTC
CASSSPVSRNYGYTF